These T cell receptor beta chains were read from a single sample in a study of shared clonotypes between healthy human individuals. Using immunoSEQ multiplex PCR, the repertoire was profiled, and TCRdb retains in-frame clones only, with some absent. The sample contains 75,000 to 100,000 clones, about half of which appear only once. Sequenced material: PBMCs. Receptors were obtained from a woman in her forties in good health. Some clones in this sample may be carry-over from other donors' samples. Both conserved end residues are part of each CDR3. Each record gives: J gene, V gene, CDR3 protein.

TRBJ2-2 | TRBV6-1 | CASNGNTGELFF
TRBJ2-7 | TRBV27 | CASSFGQGDYYEQYF
TRBJ1-1 | TRBV28 | CASSRWGQTNTEAFF
TRBJ2-1 | TRBV5-5 | CASSSPDGGHNEQFF
TRBJ1-1 | TRBV11-2 | CASSPGQGAGAFF
TRBJ2-5 | TRBV5-6 | CASSLFLGGQGEETQYF
TRBJ2-3 | TRBV30 | CAWSGREEENF
TRBJ2-3 | TRBV30 | CAWSVRADTQYF
TRBJ1-2 | TRBV5-4 | CASSFLQEEYGYTF
TRBJ2-1 | TRBV29-1 | CSGGGLAGASSYNEQFF
. | TRBV30 | CAWEGPFKGEQYF
TRBJ2-5 | TRBV4-3 | CASSQLPNQQETQYF
TRBJ1-5 | TRBV2 | CASGGGNQPQHF
TRBJ1-4 | TRBV30 | CAWGEQGANEKLFF
TRBJ1-2 | TRBV19 | CASSWGGQGLGYTF
TRBJ2-5 | TRBV7-8 | CASSLSGSAGETQYF
TRBJ1-5 | TRBV15 | CATSTANNQPQHF
TRBJ2-1 | TRBV29-1 | CSVELLAGVNEQFF
TRBJ2-1 | TRBV11-2 | CASSLDRGASEQFF
TRBJ2-7 | TRBV11-2 | CASSRTGLPVNEQYF
TRBJ2-7 | TRBV30 | CAWSETGQANDYEQYF
TRBJ2-7 | TRBV28 | CASSIGVSYEQYF